Below, 2 T cell receptor beta chains from the same sample are listed, as sequenced in a study of monozygotic twins with inflammatory bowel disease. Reprocessing the 5' RACE reads, TCRdb reports a single entry for every CDR3 protein and omits DNA. Recorded here are about 380,000 distinct CDR3 sequences; the top ten clones represent 2.5% to 3%. The sequencing input was blood. These receptors came from a human donor with ulcerative colitis or Crohn's disease, or a healthy co-twin of an affected twin (not recorded which).

The rearrangement links TRBV7-9 to TRBJ2-7; the TCRdb call, TRBD1, lacks DNA for checking. The CDR3 covers 14 residues. Germline lookup yields CDR1 SEHNR and CDR2 FQNEAQ (reference sequence). CDR3 residues: CASSLEGGGDEQYF.

The chain recombines TRBV24-1 with TRBJ2-5; TCRdb outputs TRBD2, but without DNA this stays unchecked. Germline CDR1 KGHDR, CDR2 SFDVKD. There are 12 residues in the CDR3. The CDR3 reads CATQGPEETQYF.